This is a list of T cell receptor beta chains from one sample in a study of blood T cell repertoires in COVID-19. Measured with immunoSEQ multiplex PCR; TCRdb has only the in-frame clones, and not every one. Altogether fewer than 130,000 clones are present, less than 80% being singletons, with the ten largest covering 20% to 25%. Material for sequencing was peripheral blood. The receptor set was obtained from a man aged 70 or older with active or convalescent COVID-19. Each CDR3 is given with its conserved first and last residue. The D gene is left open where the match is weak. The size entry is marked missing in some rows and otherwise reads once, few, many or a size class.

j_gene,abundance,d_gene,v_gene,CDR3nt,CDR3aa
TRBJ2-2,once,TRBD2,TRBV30,TGTGCCTGGAGTGACCTAGCGGGGGGCACCGGGGAGCTGTTTTTT,CAWSDLAGGTGELFF
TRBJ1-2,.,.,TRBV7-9,TGTGCCAGCAGCTTAGAACAGAACTATGGCTACACCTTC,CASSLEQNYGYTF
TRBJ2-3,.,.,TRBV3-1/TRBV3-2,TGTGCCACGTACTCTACTAGCACAGATACGCAGTATTTT,CATYSTSTDTQYF
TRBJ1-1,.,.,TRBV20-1,TGCAGTGCTAGTCAACAGGCCTTGAACACTGAAGCTTTCTTT,CSASQQALNTEAFF
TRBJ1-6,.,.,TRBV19,TGTGCCAGTAACCTGTGGCAGGAAAATTCACCCCTCCACTTT,CASNLWQENSPLHF
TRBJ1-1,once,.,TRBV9,TGTGCCAGCAGCGGAGGGCACGGGTACACTGAAGCTTTCTTT,CASSGGHGYTEAFF
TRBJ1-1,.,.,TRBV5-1,TGCGCCAGCAGCTTCGCCGAAAGGGGGAACACTGAAGCTTTCTTT,CASSFAERGNTEAFF
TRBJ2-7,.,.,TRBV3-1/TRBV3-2,TGTGCCAGCAGCCAAGGGGACTCGTCCTACGAGCAGTACTTC,CASSQGDSSYEQYF
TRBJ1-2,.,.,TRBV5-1,TGCGCCAGCAGCTTGGAAGGCGGCTATGGCTACACCTTC,CASSLEGGYGYTF
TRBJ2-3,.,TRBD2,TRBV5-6,TGTGCCAGCAGCTCCCTACTAGCGGGAGCGGAGAATACGCAGTATTTT,CASSSLLAGAENTQYF
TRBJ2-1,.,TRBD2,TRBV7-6,TGTGCCAGCAGCGTCGGGACTAGCACAAGTAATGAGCAGTTCTTC,CASSVGTSTSNEQFF
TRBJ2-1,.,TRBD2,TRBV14,TGTGCCAGCAGCCAAGGTAGCGGGGCTACTTACAATGAGCAGTTCTTC,CASSQGSGATYNEQFF
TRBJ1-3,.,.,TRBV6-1,TGTGCCAGCAGTGAAACGGCCACAGGGCACTCTGGAAACACCATATATTTT,CASSETATGHSGNTIYF
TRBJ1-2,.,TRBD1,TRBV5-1,TGCGCCAGCAGCTGGGACAGACGGGACTATGGCTACACCTTC,CASSWDRRDYGYTF
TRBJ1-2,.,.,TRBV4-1,TGCGCCAGCAGCTCACAGGGTTATGGCTACACCTTC,CASSSQGYGYTF
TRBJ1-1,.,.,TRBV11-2,TGTGCCAGCAGCCGGGGGGACACTGAAGCTTTCTTT,CASSRGDTEAFF
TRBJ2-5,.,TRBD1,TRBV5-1,TGCGCCAGCAGAGAAACAGGGGGCCAAGAGACCCAGTACTTC,CASRETGGQETQYF
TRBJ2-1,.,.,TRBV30,TGTGCCTGGAGTCTTGGCGGCTCCTACAATGAGCAGTTCTTC,CAWSLGGSYNEQFF
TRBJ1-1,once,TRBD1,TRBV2,TGTGCCAGCACCAGGGGGAGCACTGAAGCTTTCTTT,CASTRGSTEAFF
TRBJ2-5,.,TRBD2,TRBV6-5,TGTGCCAGCAGTCGGACTAGGAAAGAGACCCAGTACTTC,CASSRTRKETQYF
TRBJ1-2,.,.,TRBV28,TGTGCCAGCAGTTCCGGCCAGTGGGGGGGGAGTGGCTACACCTTC,CASSSGQWGGSGYTF
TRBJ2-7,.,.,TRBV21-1,TGTGCCAGCAGCAATTCTGGGCAATACTACGAGCAGTACTTC,CASSNSGQYYEQYF
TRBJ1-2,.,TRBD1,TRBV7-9,TGTGCCAGCAACAGGGGGGGTTCTGGCTACACCTTC,CASNRGGSGYTF
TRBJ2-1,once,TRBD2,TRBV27,TGTGCCAGCAGTGCCTTGACTAGCGGGAGTCTTCGGAATGAGCAGTTCTTC,CASSALTSGSLRNEQFF
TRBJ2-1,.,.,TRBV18,TGTGCCAGCTCACTTAGCACGAGTAGCGATGAGCAGTTCTTC,CASSLSTSSDEQFF
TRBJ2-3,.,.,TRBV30,TGTGCCTGGAGTGTACTTGGCGGGACAGATACGCAGTATTTT,CAWSVLGGTDTQYF
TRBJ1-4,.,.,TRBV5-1,TGCGCCAGCAGCTCTCTGCCAGCTAATGAAAAACTGTTTTTT,CASSSLPANEKLFF
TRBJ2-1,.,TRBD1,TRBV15,TGTGCCACCAGGGACAGGAGCAATGAGCAGTTCTTC,CATRDRSNEQFF
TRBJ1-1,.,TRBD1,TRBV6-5,TGTGCCAGCCGTTTGGACAGGAGTCACACTGAAGCTTTCTTT,CASRLDRSHTEAFF
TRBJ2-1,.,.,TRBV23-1,TGCCCTAGAGCGGGACAGGAATTGTTTTGGGGTTACAATGAGCAGTTCTTC,CPRAGQELFWGYNEQFF
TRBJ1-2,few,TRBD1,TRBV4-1,TGCGCCAGGATACAGGACAGGGGGGACTATGGCTACACCTTC,CARIQDRGDYGYTF
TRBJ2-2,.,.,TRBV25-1,TGTGCCAGCAGGAGGGCTGGCACCGGGGAGCTGTTTTTT,CASRRAGTGELFF
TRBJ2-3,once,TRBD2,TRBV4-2,TGTGCCAGCAGCCAAGGGGACGGGCTAGCGGGGGGGCATACGCAGTATTTT,CASSQGDGLAGGHTQYF
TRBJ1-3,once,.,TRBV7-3,TGTGCCAGCAGCCCCATTGGGAGCTCTGGAAACACCATATATTTT,CASSPIGSSGNTIYF
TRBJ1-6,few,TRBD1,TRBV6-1,TGTGCCAGCAGTGAAGCGTGGGGACAGGGGAATTCACCCCTCCACTTT,CASSEAWGQGNSPLHF
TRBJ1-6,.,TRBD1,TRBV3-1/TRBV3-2,TGTGCCAGCAGCTCACAGGGGCCCGATAATTCACCCCTCCACTTT,CASSSQGPDNSPLHF
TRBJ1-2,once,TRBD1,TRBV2,TGTGCCAGCAGTGAATTGGGACAGGGTGACGGCTACACCTTC,CASSELGQGDGYTF
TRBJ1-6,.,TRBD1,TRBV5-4,TGTGCCAGCAGCACCCGGGACAGGAATTCACCCCTCCACTTT,CASSTRDRNSPLHF
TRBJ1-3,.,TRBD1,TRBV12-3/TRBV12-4,TGTGCCAGTGGACAGGACTCTGGAAACACCATATATTTT,CASGQDSGNTIYF
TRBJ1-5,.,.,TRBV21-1,TGTGCCAGCAGCAAAGGGGACAGGGACAATCAGCCCCAGCATTTT,CASSKGDRDNQPQHF
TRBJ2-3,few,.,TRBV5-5,TGTGCCAGCAGCGTATTCTCGGACAGCTCTAGCACAGATACGCAGTATTTT,CASSVFSDSSSTDTQYF
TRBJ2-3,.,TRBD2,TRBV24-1,TGTGCCACCAGTGAGGTTAGCGGGACTAGCACAGATACGCAGTATTTT,CATSEVSGTSTDTQYF
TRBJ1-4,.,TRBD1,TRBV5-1,TGCGCCAGCAGAGACAGGGGAGATGAAAAACTGTTTTTT,CASRDRGDEKLFF
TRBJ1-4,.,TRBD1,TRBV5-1,TGCGCCAGCAGCTTGCGGAGACAGGGAGCAACTAATGAAAAACTGTTTTTT,CASSLRRQGATNEKLFF
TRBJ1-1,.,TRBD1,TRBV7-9,TGTGCCAGCAGCGTCGACAGGGTATTATCCGCTGAAGCTTTCTTT,CASSVDRVLSAEAFF
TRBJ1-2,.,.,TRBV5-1,TGCGCCAGCAGCCCAACCGCAGGCTATGGCTACACCTTC,CASSPTAGYGYTF
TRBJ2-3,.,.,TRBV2,TGTGCCAGCAGGGACTTTGATACGCAGTATTTT,CASRDFDTQYF